Listed below are T cell receptor beta chains from one sample, sequenced in a study of T-cell memory formation after mild COVID-19. TCRdb called the 5' RACE reads again in MiXCR, with one record for every CDR3 protein. The top ten clones hold roughly 22% of a sample with a few hundred thousand distinct CDR3 sequences, around 8% of them seen once. The sequenced sample consisted of PBMCs or a T cell subset sorted from them (not recorded which). The receptors were sampled from a man younger than 35 who had mild COVID-19 (a few samples of this study predate the infection). Cell type and time point are not known. The CDR3 runs from the conserved cysteine through the conserved F or W. Fields, in order: V gene, clone size, J gene, D gene, CDR3 DNA, CDR3 protein. A D gene is named only where the DNA matches it firmly. Only part of the rows carry a size: once, few, many, or a class if the clone is expanded.

TRBV27	NA	TRBJ2-7	NA	TGTGCCAGCAGTTTAAACAGGGTGGGCGAGCAGTACTTC	CASSLNRVGEQYF
TRBV7-2	NA	TRBJ2-5	NA	TGTGCCAGCAGCTTAGAGAGGTGGTCGGAGACCCAGTACTTC	CASSLERWSETQYF
TRBV20-1	few	TRBJ2-5	TRBD2	TGCAGTGCCCCCGCGGGGGGGGAGACCCAGTACTTC	CSAPAGGETQYF
TRBV9	NA	TRBJ2-5	NA	TGTGCCAGCAGCGTATACAATCAGGGGACCCAGTACTTC	CASSVYNQGTQYF
TRBV9	many	TRBJ1-2	NA	TGTGCCAGCAGCGTAGCCCACTATGGCTACACCTTC	CASSVAHYGYTF
TRBV7-2	NA	TRBJ2-5	NA	TGTGCCAGCAGCGGACGAAGAGGGGTGGAGACCCAGTACTTC	CASSGRRGVETQYF
TRBV5-1	many	TRBJ1-1	NA	TGCGCCAGCAGCCGAACTACAGGGTTTGAAGCTTTCTTT	CASSRTTGFEAFF
TRBV20-1	few	TRBJ1-5	NA	TGCAGTCAGCGGTCCGGGGATCGGCCCCAGCATTTT	CSQRSGDRPQHF
TRBV4-2	few	TRBJ1-5	NA	TGTGCCAGCAGCCAAGGGCTACAGAGCAATCAGCCCCAGCATTTT	CASSQGLQSNQPQHF
TRBV5-8	NA	TRBJ1-1	NA	TGTGCCAGCAGCTTGTTAAAGAGGGAAGCTTTCTTT	CASSLLKREAFF
TRBV11-2	few	TRBJ2-6	TRBD1	TGTGCCAGCAGCTCTGTTCAGGGGGCTGGGGCCAACGTCCTGACTTTC	CASSSVQGAGANVLTF
TRBV5-1	few	TRBJ1-1	NA	TGCGCCAGCAGCTTTGGGGGGCTGAACACTGAAGCTTTCTTT	CASSFGGLNTEAFF
TRBV6-5	many	TRBJ1-5	NA	TGTGCCAGCAGAGGACAAGGGTTCAATCAGCCCCAGCATTTT	CASRGQGFNQPQHF
TRBV19	NA	TRBJ1-2	NA	TGTGCCAGTAGTATCGGACAGAGAGGTGATGGCTACACCTTC	CASSIGQRGDGYTF